The entry below describes one T cell receptor beta chain. Germline V gives CDR1 DFQATT, CDR2 SNEGSKA (reference sequence). V lost 0 bases to trimming and J lost 1 base; unmatched junction nucleotides: 2. The CDR3 has 15 residues. Combining a sample-barcoded 5' primer with a J-beta primer mix, a second PCR ran for roughly 7 to 11 cycles. Researchers report that a template-switch adaptor with 12 random nucleotides tagged each cDNA molecule. Sequencing recovered at least 3 million CDR3-containing paired-end reads from each sample. TCRdb called the 5' RACE reads again in MiXCR, with one record for every CDR3 protein. The repertoire consists of about 1.1 million distinct CDR3 sequences, with 35% to 40% occurring once and the leading ten covering around 12%. The data stem from a study of blood T cells in healthy people across ages. Donors each provided roughly 9.6 milliliters of peripheral blood.

J is TRBJ2-5 and V is TRBV20-1, with TRBD1 identical over 10 bases. This TCR was recovered from a man aged 18 to 29 in good health. Sequenced: blood. The CDR3 spells CSARDRTGGQETQYF. As DNA, the CDR3 is TGCAGTGCTAGAGACCGGACAGGGGGCCAAGAGACCCAGTACTTC.